The count of the clone carrying this T cell receptor beta chain is one. Generated by immunoSEQ multiplex PCR, the TCRdb table keeps only in-frame clones and is missing some. The sample gives 150,000 to 200,000 clones, 86% of which show up once; 7.5% to 10% is in the top ten. The CDR3 consists of 16 residues. The germline gives CDR1 KGHSH, CDR2 LQKENI. The J segment lost 5 bases and the V segment lost 2 bases, leaving 7 bases of the junction unmatched. The data belong to a study of blood T cell repertoires in COVID-19. Study information: COVID-19 samples from acute and convalescent phases originated in the United States, Italy and Spain.

Participants, about 18 to 90 years old, spanned around 25 US areas. The chain is built from TRBV18 and TRBJ1-1; 11 nucleotides line up with TRBD1. The sequencing input was PBMCs or T cells enriched from blood (not recorded which). The source of this sequence is a woman in her thirties who had recovered from COVID-19. CDR3 nucleotides: TGTGCCAGCTCACCAGGACAGGGGGCGCGACGGACTGAAGCTTTCTTT. Protein: CASSPGQGARRTEAFF.